A single sample gave rise to the 25 T cell receptor beta chains below, sequenced in a study of blood T cell repertoires in COVID-19. This table comes from immunoSEQ multiplex PCR, and its TCRdb copy is limited to in-frame clones, with some not included. The table shows some 35,000 clones, with about 90% occurring only once. Sequenced material: peripheral blood. These receptors all stem from a man in his sixties with active COVID-19.

The rearrangement joins TRBV18 to TRBJ2-5; TRBD1 matches 7 bases. In germline, CDR1 is KGHSH, CDR2 LQKENI. Trimming cost V 6 bases and J 3 bases; bases outside gene matches: 4. The CDR3 sequence is 13 residues long. The CDR3: CASSPDREETQYF. The CDR3 DNA reads as TGTGCCAGCTCCCCAGACAGGGAAGAGACCCAGTACTTC.

The rearrangement joins TRBV21-1 to TRBJ2-7; the table calls TRBD2, which could not be checked here. TRBV21-1 represents a pseudogene. The length of the CDR3 is 16 residues. As DNA, the CDR3 is TGTGCCAGCAGCACCCGGACTAGCGGGAGACCCTACGAGCAGTACTTC. Its translation: CASSTRTSGRPYEQYF.

The chain carries TRBV27 and TRBJ1-5; 7 nucleotides match TRBD1. Germline V gives CDR1 MNHEY, CDR2 SMNVEV (reference sequence). The V gene end was trimmed by 4 bases and the J gene end by 2 bases; junction bases not matched to a gene: 2. CDR3 size: 14 residues. The CDR3 protein is CASSSTGGNQPQHF. CDR3 in DNA: TGTGCCAGCAGTTCAACAGGGGGCAATCAGCCCCAGCATTTT.

This chain links TRBV6-5 with TRBJ2-7; possible D gene TRBD2, 6 bases. Trimming removed 0 bases at V and 4 bases at J, with 16 bases between. In germline, CDR1 is MNHEY, CDR2 SVGAGI. This CDR3 is built from 16 residues. The CDR3 DNA is TGTGCCAGCAGTTACTCGATCGGGGGTCATCAGTACGAGCAGTACTTC. Residues: CASSYSIGGHQYEQYF.

This clone was observed a single time. The chain uses TRBV10-3 and TRBJ2-7, with 8 positions matching TRBD1. V dropped 2 bases and J dropped 1; count of bases not matched to a gene: 1. The CDR3 contains 14 residues. Germline assignment: CDR1 ENHRY and CDR2 SYGVKD. CDR3 in DNA: TGTGCCATCAGTGAGGACAGGGGTTCCTACGAGCAGTACTTC. Translation gives CAISEDRGSYEQYF.

The chain uses TRBV7-9 and TRBJ1-6; the D is unclear. CDR1 is SEHNR and CDR2 is FQNEAQ in the germline V gene (reference sequence). The CDR3 consists of 14 residues. V lost 4 bases and J lost 8, with 12 bases in between. For the CDR3, the DNA is TGTGCCAGCAGCTACCGACCCGGGGATTCACCCCTCCACTTT. Its translation: CASSYRPGDSPLHF.

The chain's CDR3 is CASSLMSSTDTQYF. The CDR3 DNA is TGTGCCAGCAGCTTAATGTCGAGCACAGATACGCAGTATTTT. The genes are TRBV5-4 and TRBJ2-3, with unresolved D. This CDR3 is built from 14 residues. Germline values: CDR1 SGHNT, CDR2 YYREEE (reference sequence). V was shortened by 2 bases and J by 0 bases, with 7 bases between the two germline ends.

The gene calls are TRBV12-3 or TRBV12-4 and TRBJ2-5; D is uncertain. Trimming removed 2 bases at V and 2 bases at J, with 6 bases between. This CDR3 has 13 amino acids. The CDR3 DNA is TGTGCCAGCAGTTTAAACGAGCAAGAGACCCAGTACTTC. Its protein is CASSLNEQETQYF.

In this sample, this clone turned up a few times. The V and J genes are TRBV6-1 and TRBJ2-1; 8 nucleotides align to TRBD1. V was clipped by 3 bases and J by 7 bases; unmatched bases: 8. The CDR3 totals 15 residues. Germline CDR1 MNHNS, CDR2 SASEGT. This chain's CDR3 is CASSDRQGFRNEQFF. For the CDR3, the DNA is TGTGCCAGCAGTGACCGACAGGGGTTTAGGAATGAGCAGTTCTTC.

The chain is built from TRBV2 and TRBJ2-7; 7 bases are shared with TRBD2. The CDR3 is 12 residues long. The germline CDR1 and CDR2 sequences are SNHLY and FYNNEI. The trim removed 10 bases at V and 1 base at J, leaving 4 bases unmatched. The CDR3 reads CAIGRVSYEQYF. CDR3 nucleotides: TGTGCCATAGGGAGGGTTTCCTACGAGCAGTACTTC.

The rearrangement uses TRBV10-2 and TRBJ2-7; the D gene is possibly TRBD2 (5 bases). Trimming took 0 bases from V and 6 from J, leaving 12 bases between them. CDR1 and CDR2 from the germline V gene are WSHSY and SAAADI. CDR3 length equals 14 residues. As DNA, the CDR3 is TGCGCCAGCAGTGAGTCGCGCCCCACTAGCGAGCAGTACTTC. This gives the protein CASSESRPTSEQYF.

The chain carries TRBV15 and TRBJ2-2; TRBD2 aligns across 10 bases. The CDR3 consists of 16 residues. V lost 8 bases and J lost 2; bases outside the gene matches: 8. Germline CDR1 is LNHNV and CDR2 is YYDKDF (reference sequence). CDR3 amino acids: CATDKRTSGNTGELFF. CDR3 nucleotide sequence: TGTGCCACCGATAAACGGACTAGCGGAAACACCGGGGAGCTGTTTTTT.

The gene calls are TRBV24-1 and TRBJ2-1, with 8 bases fitting TRBD1. The length of the CDR3 is 20 residues. The germline V gene has CDR1 KGHDR and CDR2 SFDVKD. V was clipped by 2 bases and J by 10 bases; unmatched bases: 24. This chain's CDR3 is CATSDSPGQGNSGSYSEQFF. DNA of the CDR3: TGTGCCACCAGTGATTCCCCCGGACAGGGAAATAGCGGATCCTACAGCGAGCAGTTCTTC.

J is TRBJ1-6 and V is TRBV19, with 9 positions matching TRBD1. This CDR3 spans 15 amino acids. In germline, CDR1 is LNHDA, CDR2 SQIVND (reference sequence). After removal of 7 bases from V and 6 bases from J, the junction contained 7 bases not matched to a gene. In nucleotides, the CDR3 is TGTGCCAGTACAACAGGGGGCGCGGTTAATTCACCCCTCCACTTT. Its protein product is CASTTGGAVNSPLHF.

The chain is built from TRBV20-1 and TRBJ1-1; D ambiguous. V lost 6 bases to trimming and J lost 3 bases, with 8 bases between them. Germline V gene lookup returns CDR1 DFQATT and CDR2 SNEGSKA (reference sequence). This CDR3 contains 11 residues. The CDR3 loop reads CSAPRDTEAFF. CDR3 coding DNA: TGCAGTGCGCCCCGGGACACTGAAGCTTTCTTT.

This clone was seen more than once but under ten times. V gene TRBV7-9 combines with J gene TRBJ2-7; no clear D gene. The CDR3 has 12 amino acids. Germline V lookup: CDR1 SEHNR, CDR2 FQNEAQ (reference sequence). V was cut by 5 bases and J by 2 bases, with 7 bases left in between. The CDR3 DNA reads TGTGCCAGCAGCACTCAAGCCTACGAGCAGTACTTC. It specifies CASSTQAYEQYF.

V and J are TRBV9 and TRBJ2-1; 10 bases fit TRBD2. V lost 4 bases, J lost 4 bases, and 8 bases stayed unmatched. Germline V gene sequence: CDR1 SGDLS, CDR2 YYNGEE. The CDR3 is 16 amino acids. The CDR3 DNA follows: TGTGCCAGCAGCACAAGCCCACTAGCGGGGTACAATGAGCAGTTCTTC. The encoded protein is CASSTSPLAGYNEQFF.

The chain has TRBV5-5 and TRBJ1-5; D remains ambiguous. Trimming removed 2 bases from V and 0 bases from J, with 15 bases in between. CDR1 and CDR2 (germline): SGHKS, YYEKEE (reference sequence). This CDR3 is built from 17 residues. The CDR3 coding sequence is TGTGCCAGCAGCTTAGACATCGTTCTAAATAGCAATCAGCCCCAGCATTTT. Protein: CASSLDIVLNSNQPQHF.

The genes are TRBV15 and TRBJ2-1, with 11 nucleotides matching TRBD2. V lost 5 bases and J lost 6; bases outside the gene matches: 12. Per the germline V gene, CDR1 is LNHNV and CDR2 is YYDKDF (reference sequence). CDR3 length equals 17 residues. The CDR3 DNA reads TGTGCCACCAGCCAGTGGGTAGCGGGAGGGCCTGGCAATGAGCAGTTCTTC. Translating it yields CATSQWVAGGPGNEQFF.

The rearrangement joins TRBV6-1 to TRBJ2-1, with TRBD1 as a possible D gene (5 bases). The CDR3 is made up of 14 amino acids. Germline values: CDR1 MNHNS, CDR2 SASEGT. Between the trimmed V and J ends, which lost 3 bases and 4 bases, there was a span of 10 bases. CDR3 bases: TGTGCCAGCAGTGACAGGGCGGATTACAATGAGCAGTTCTTC. Amino acids: CASSDRADYNEQFF.

In this sample, this clone turned up once. This sequence joins TRBV7-9 and TRBJ2-1, with 13 bases aligning to TRBD2. V lost 4 bases, J lost 4 bases, and 10 bases stayed unmatched. The CDR3 is 18 amino acids. Germline V gives CDR1 SEHNR, CDR2 FQNEAQ (reference sequence). The CDR3 is CASSSTGGLAGRYNEQFF. CDR3 DNA: TGTGCCAGCAGCTCCACCGGGGGACTAGCGGGGAGATACAATGAGCAGTTCTTC.

The chain couples TRBV5-1 to TRBJ2-1; D is ambiguous. Germline V lookup: CDR1 SGHRS, CDR2 YFSETQ. Between the trimmed V and J ends, which lost 0 bases and 8 bases, there was a span of 12 bases. CDR3 length equals 14 residues. This CDR3 reads CASSLAPRTDEQFF. CDR3 coding DNA: TGCGCCAGCAGCTTGGCCCCCAGAACAGATGAGCAGTTCTTC.

The J gene is TRBJ2-5, the V gene TRBV10-3, with 7 bases fitting TRBD2. J gave up 3 bases and V 8 bases, and 12 bases lay outside the gene matches. The CDR3 length is 15 residues. Germline V CDR1 and CDR2: ENHRY, SYGVKD. The CDR3 spells CAIGGGSSGEETQYF. The CDR3 DNA follows: TGTGCCATCGGAGGAGGATCTAGCGGTGAAGAGACCCAGTACTTC.

CDR3: CASSRNREGNTIYF. CDR3 nucleotides: TGTGCCAGCAGCCGTAACAGGGAGGGAAACACCATATATTTT. V is TRBV27 and J is TRBJ1-3; D is possibly TRBD1 (6 bases). This CDR3 region has 14 residues. Germline CDR1 reads MNHEY; CDR2 reads SMNVEV (reference sequence). Trimming stripped 6 bases from V and 4 bases from J, with 13 bases between.

V is TRBV11-1 and J is TRBJ2-7, with 8 bases identical to TRBD1. The CDR3 covers 15 residues. The V and J ends lost 1 base and 2 bases, in that order; junction bases with no gene match: 4. The germline CDR1 and CDR2 sequences are SGHAT and FQDESV (reference sequence). DNA of the CDR3: TGTGCCAGCAGCTTAGAACAGGGGGGTCCCTACGAGCAGTACTTC. Its translation is CASSLEQGGPYEQYF.